This TCR beta chain came from a study of blood T cell repertoires in COVID-19. Study summary: Material from acute and convalescent COVID-19 was sourced from the United States, Italy and Spain.

Original data processing: Nucleated cell number was recorded as an estimate derived from reference gene primer amplification. Some clones are missing from TCRdb's copy, which holds only in-frame ones; the method was immunoSEQ multiplex PCR. The V and J calls and clone size are taken from that table; D and trimming were inferred from the DNA. The sample has around 270,000 clones, around 85% seen once. This CDR3 is 15 amino acids long. The ends were cut back, 4 bases at V and 5 bases at J, with 16 bases in the middle. Looked up from germline, CDR1 is MDHEN and CDR2 is SYDVKM. V usage is TRBV28 and J usage is TRBJ2-3; D is possibly TRBD2 (6 bases). The receptor was derived from a human donor with COVID-19, enrolled during active disease. The donor label of this sample is uncertain. Sequenced: peripheral blood. The CDR3 protein is CASSSTGVVQDTQYF. In DNA form, the CDR3 reads TGTGCCAGCAGTTCGACGGGAGTTGTGCAAGATACGCAGTATTTT.